This TCR beta chain appears in the sequencing data of a study of T cell repertoires in cytomegalovirus infection. Turning to the study itself: Recently described HLA-C-restricted plus well-studied HLA-B-restricted CMV epitopes were used. Broader study findings: The ex vivo response showed dominance by HLA-C-restricted CMV-specific TCR beta clonotypes. Cumulative public TCR beta family frequency identified CMV carriers with the relevant HLA.

MiXCR, applied by TCRdb to the reads, yields one record per CDR3 protein. Counted here are approximately 990,000 distinct CDR3 sequences, around a third occurring once; the ten biggest clones make up about an eighth. In germline, CDR1 is SGHTA, CDR2 FQGNSA. Trimming cost V 2 bases and J 3 bases, with 14 bases left between them. CDR3 length: 15 residues. This clonotype was observed many times. Its antigen remains unidentified. This TCR was recovered from a human donor in good health (CMV status not recorded). Some clones in this sample may be carry-over from other donors' samples. Sequenced here: cultured CD8+ T cells from PBMCs, sampled from culture after CMV antigen stimulation. V usage is TRBV7-2 and J usage is TRBJ2-7; no reliable D call. CDR3 protein: CASSLTPESDYEQYF. CDR3 nucleotide sequence: TGTGCCAGCAGCTTAACCCCCGAATCAGACTACGAGCAGTACTTC.